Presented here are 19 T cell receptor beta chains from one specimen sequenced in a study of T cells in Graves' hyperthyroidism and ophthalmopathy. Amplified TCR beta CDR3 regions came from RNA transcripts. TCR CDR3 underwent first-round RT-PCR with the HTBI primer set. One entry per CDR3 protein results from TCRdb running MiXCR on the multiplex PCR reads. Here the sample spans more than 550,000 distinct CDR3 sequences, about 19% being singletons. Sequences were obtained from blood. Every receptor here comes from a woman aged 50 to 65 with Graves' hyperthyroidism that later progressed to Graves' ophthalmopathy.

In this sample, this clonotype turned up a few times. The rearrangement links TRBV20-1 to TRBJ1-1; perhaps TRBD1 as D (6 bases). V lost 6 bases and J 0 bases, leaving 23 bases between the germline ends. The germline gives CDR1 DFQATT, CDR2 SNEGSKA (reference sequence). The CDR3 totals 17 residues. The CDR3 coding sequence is TGCAGTGCCAGAACCAGGGGTCGGGGCCCAATGAACACTGAAGCTTTCTTT. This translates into CSARTRGRGPMNTEAFF.

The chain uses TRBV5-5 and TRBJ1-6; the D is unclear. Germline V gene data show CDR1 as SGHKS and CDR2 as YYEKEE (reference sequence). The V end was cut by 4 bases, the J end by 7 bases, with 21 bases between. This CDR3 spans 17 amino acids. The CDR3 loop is CASSHWSRTTRNSPLHF. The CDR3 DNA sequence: TGTGCCAGCAGCCACTGGTCGAGAACAACCCGAAATTCACCCCTCCACTTT. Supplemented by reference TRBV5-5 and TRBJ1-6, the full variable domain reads DAGVTQSPTHLIKTRGQQVTLRCSPISGHKSVSWYQQVLGQGPQFIFQYYEKEERGRGNFPDRFSARQFPNYSSELNVNALLLGDSALYLCASSHWSRTTRNSPLHFGNGTRLTVT.

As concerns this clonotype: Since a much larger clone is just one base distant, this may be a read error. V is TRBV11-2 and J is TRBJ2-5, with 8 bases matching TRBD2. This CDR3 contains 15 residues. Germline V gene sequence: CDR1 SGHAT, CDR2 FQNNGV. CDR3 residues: CAGSLRGGAEETQYF. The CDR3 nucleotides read TGTGCCGGCAGCTTACGGGGGGGCGCAGAAGAGACCCAGTACTTC.

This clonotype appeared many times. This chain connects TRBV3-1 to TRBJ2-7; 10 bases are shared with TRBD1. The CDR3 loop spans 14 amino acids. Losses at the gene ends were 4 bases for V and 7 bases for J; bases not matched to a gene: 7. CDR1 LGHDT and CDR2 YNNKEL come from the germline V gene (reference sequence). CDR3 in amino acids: CASSRGQGTGEQYF. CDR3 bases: TGTGCCAGCAGCCGGGGACAGGGGACCGGGGAGCAGTACTTC.

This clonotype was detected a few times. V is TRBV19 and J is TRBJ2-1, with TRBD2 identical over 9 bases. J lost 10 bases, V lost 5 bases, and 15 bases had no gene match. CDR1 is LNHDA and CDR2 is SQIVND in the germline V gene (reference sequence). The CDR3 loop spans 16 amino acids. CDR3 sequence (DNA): TGTGCCAGTAGTCCCGGGTTAGCGGGGGCCCTTACCGAGCAGTTCTTC. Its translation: CASSPGLAGALTEQFF. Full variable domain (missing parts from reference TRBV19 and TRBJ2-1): DGGITQSPKYLFRKEGQNVTLSCEQNLNHDAMYWYRQDPGQGLRLIYYSQIVNDFQKGDIAEGYSVSREKKESFPLTVTSAQKNPTAFYLCASSPGLAGALTEQFFGPGTRLTVL.

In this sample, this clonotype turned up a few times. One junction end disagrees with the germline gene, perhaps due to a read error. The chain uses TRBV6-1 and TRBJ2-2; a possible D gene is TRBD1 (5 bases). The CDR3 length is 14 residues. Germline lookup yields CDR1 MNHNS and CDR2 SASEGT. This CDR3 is CTSNTGWNTGELFF. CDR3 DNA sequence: TGTACCAGTAATACAGGCTGGAACACCGGGGAGCTGTTTTTT.

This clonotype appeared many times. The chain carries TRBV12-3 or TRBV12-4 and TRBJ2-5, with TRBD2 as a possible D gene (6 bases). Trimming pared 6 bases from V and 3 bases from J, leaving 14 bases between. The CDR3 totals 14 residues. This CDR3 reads CASSPRRGEETQYF. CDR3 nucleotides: TGTGCCAGCAGCCCCCGACGCGGGGAAGAGACCCAGTACTTC.

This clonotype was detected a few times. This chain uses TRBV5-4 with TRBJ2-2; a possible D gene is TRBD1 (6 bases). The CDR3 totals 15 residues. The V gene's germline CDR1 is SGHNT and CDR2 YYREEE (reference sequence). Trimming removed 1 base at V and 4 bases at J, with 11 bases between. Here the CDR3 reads CASSLQGLVTGELFF. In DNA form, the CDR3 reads TGTGCCAGCAGCTTGCAGGGGCTGGTCACCGGGGAGCTGTTTTTT.

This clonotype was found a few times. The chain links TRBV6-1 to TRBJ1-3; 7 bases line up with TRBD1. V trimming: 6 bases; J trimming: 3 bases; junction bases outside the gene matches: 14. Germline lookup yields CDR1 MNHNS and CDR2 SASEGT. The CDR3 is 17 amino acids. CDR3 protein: CASRPIRQGPNGNTIYF. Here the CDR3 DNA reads TGTGCCAGCAGACCAATCCGACAGGGCCCGAATGGAAACACCATATATTTT.

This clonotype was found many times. CDR3 DNA: TGTGCCAGCAGCTTAGCGGGTACTCATACGCAGTATTTT. This translates into CASSLAGTHTQYF. The chain links TRBV7-2 to TRBJ2-3; D remains ambiguous. The CDR3 length is 13 residues. Trimming removed 0 bases from V and 7 bases from J, with 8 bases in between. Germline-derived CDR1 and CDR2 are SGHTA and FQGNSA.

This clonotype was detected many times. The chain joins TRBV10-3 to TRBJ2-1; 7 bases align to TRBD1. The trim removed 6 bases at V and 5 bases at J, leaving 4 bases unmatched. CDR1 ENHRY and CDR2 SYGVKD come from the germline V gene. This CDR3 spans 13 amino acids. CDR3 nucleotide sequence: TGTGCCATCAGGCAAGGGACAGACAATGAGCAGTTCTTC. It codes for CAIRQGTDNEQFF.

In DNA form, the CDR3 reads TGTGCCAGCATCCGTCAGCAGGGGAACTATGGCTACACCTTC. It translates to CASIRQQGNYGYTF. The chain employs TRBV2 and TRBJ1-2; weak D call: TRBD1 (6 bases). The CDR3 is 14 amino acids. Germline-derived CDR1 and CDR2 are SNHLY and FYNNEI. Trimming took off 7 bases at V and 2 bases at J, with 14 bases between the two ends.

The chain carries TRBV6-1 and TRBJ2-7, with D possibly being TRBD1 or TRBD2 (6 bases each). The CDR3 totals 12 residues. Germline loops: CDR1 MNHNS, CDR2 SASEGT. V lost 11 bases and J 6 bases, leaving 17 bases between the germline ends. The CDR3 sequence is CAVGGWNGEQYF. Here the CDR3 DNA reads TGTGCCGTAGGGGGGTGGAACGGCGAGCAGTACTTC.

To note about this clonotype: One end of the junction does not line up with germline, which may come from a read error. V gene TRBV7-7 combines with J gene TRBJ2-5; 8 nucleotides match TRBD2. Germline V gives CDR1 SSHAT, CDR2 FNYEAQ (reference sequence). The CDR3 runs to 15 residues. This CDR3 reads CASSLAGLVEETQYF. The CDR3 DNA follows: TGTGCTAGCAGCTTAGCGGGACTAGTAGAAGAGACCCAGTACTTC.

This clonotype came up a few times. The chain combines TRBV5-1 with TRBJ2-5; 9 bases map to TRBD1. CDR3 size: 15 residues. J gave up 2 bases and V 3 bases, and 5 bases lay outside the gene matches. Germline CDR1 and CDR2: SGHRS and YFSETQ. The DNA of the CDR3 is TGCGCCAGCAGCTCCACAGGGGGCTGGCAAGAGACCCAGTACTTC. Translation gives CASSSTGGWQETQYF. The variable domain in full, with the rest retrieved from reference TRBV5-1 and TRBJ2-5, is KAGVTQTPRYLIKTRGQQVTLSCSPISGHRSVSWYQQTPGQGLQFLFEYFSETQRNKGNFPGRFSGRQFSNSRSEMNVSTLELGDSALYLCASSSTGGWQETQYFGPGTRLLVL.

This chain's CDR3 is CAISESSARGTNTGELFF. CDR3 nucleotides: TGTGCCATCAGTGAGTCTTCGGCTAGAGGGACGAACACCGGGGAGCTGTTTTTT. V is TRBV10-3 and J is TRBJ2-2; D possibly corresponds to TRBD2 (5 bases). V gave up 0 bases and J gave up 0 bases, with 14 bases separating them. The germline CDR1 and CDR2 sequences are ENHRY and SYGVKD. CDR3 size: 18 residues.

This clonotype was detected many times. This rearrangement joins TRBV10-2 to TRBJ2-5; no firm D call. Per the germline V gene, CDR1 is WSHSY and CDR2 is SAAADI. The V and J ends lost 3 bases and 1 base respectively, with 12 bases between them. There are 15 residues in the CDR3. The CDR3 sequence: CASSDLWRLQETQYF. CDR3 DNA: TGCGCCAGCAGTGACTTGTGGCGGCTCCAAGAGACCCAGTACTTC.

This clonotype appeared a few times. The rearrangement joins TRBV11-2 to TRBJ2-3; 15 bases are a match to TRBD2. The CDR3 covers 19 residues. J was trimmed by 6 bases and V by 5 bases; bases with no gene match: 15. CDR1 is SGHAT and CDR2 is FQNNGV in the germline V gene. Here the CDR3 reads CASSEWGLGLAGGRDTQYF. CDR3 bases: TGTGCCAGCAGCGAGTGGGGGTTGGGACTAGCGGGGGGCAGGGATACGCAGTATTTT.

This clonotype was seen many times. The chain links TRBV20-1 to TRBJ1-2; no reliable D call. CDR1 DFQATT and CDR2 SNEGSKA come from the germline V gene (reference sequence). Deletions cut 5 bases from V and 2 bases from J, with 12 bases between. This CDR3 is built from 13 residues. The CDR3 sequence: CSAEKGSNYGYTF. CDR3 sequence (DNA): TGCAGTGCTGAGAAAGGATCCAACTATGGCTACACCTTC.